Listed below are T cell receptor beta chains from one sample, sequenced in a study of Ad26.COV2.S vaccination and SARS-CoV-2 variants. Assay used: immunoSEQ multiplex PCR; TCRdb lists only in-frame clones, some missing. The repertoire holds hundreds of thousands of clones, with more than 80% as singletons. The source material was peripheral blood, sampled in a trial of Ad26.COV2.S vaccine versus placebo. The receptors shown here come from a person aged 18 to 65 who received the Ad26.COV2.S COVID-19 vaccine or a placebo. Both conserved end residues are part of each CDR3. The order of the fields is clone size, J gene, D gene, V gene, CDR3 protein, CDR3 DNA. The D gene is left open where the match is weak. A clone size is listed for some rows: how often the clone was seen (once, few, many), or a class if it is expanded.

clone_size: once
j_call: TRBJ2-1
d_call: .
v_call: TRBV7-2
cdr3_aa: CASSLNGGPYNEQFF
cdr3_nt: TGTGCCAGCAGCTTGAACGGGGGCCCCTACAATGAGCAGTTCTTC

clone_size: .
j_call: TRBJ2-2
d_call: TRBD1
v_call: TRBV10-3
cdr3_aa: CAISGSLGQGGTGELFF
cdr3_nt: TGTGCCATCAGTGGTTCCCTGGGACAGGGGGGGACCGGGGAGCTGTTTTTT

clone_size: .
j_call: TRBJ2-1
d_call: .
v_call: TRBV11-2
cdr3_aa: CASTGAPTVINEQFF
cdr3_nt: TGTGCCAGCACCGGGGCCCCGACGGTCATAAATGAGCAGTTCTTC

clone_size: .
j_call: TRBJ1-2
d_call: TRBD1
v_call: TRBV5-4
cdr3_aa: CASSLEGQGDYGYTF
cdr3_nt: TGTGCCAGCAGCTTGGAGGGACAGGGGGACTATGGCTACACCTTC

clone_size: .
j_call: TRBJ1-3
d_call: TRBD1
v_call: TRBV7-8
cdr3_aa: CASSTPGTGVSESGNTIYF
cdr3_nt: TGTGCCAGCAGCACCCCCGGGACAGGGGTGTCGGAGTCTGGAAACACCATATATTTT

clone_size: .
j_call: TRBJ1-5
d_call: .
v_call: TRBV15
cdr3_aa: CATSREAENQPQHF
cdr3_nt: TGTGCCACCAGCAGAGAGGCAGAGAATCAGCCCCAGCATTTT

clone_size: once
j_call: TRBJ2-1
d_call: TRBD2
v_call: TRBV4-3
cdr3_aa: CASSQLAGVSGDEQFF
cdr3_nt: TGCGCCAGCAGTCAGCTAGCGGGGGTGTCTGGGGATGAGCAGTTCTTC

clone_size: .
j_call: TRBJ2-5
d_call: TRBD2
v_call: TRBV5-6
cdr3_aa: CASSLSLAAEQETQYF
cdr3_nt: TGTGCCAGCAGCTTGAGTCTAGCGGCGGAACAAGAGACCCAGTACTTC

clone_size: .
j_call: TRBJ1-1
d_call: .
v_call: TRBV5-1
cdr3_aa: CASSLDRSEAFF
cdr3_nt: TGCGCCAGCAGCTTGGATCGGAGTGAAGCTTTCTTT

clone_size: .
j_call: TRBJ2-5
d_call: .
v_call: TRBV2
cdr3_aa: CAGHGTPVGTQYF
cdr3_nt: TGTGCCGGGCACGGGACACCAGTAGGGACCCAGTACTTC

clone_size: .
j_call: TRBJ2-4
d_call: .
v_call: TRBV4-1
cdr3_aa: CASSQDPGTSLDQYF
cdr3_nt: TGCGCCAGCAGCCAAGATCCCGGGACATCCCTGGATCAGTACTTC

clone_size: once
j_call: TRBJ2-3
d_call: .
v_call: TRBV12-3/TRBV12-4
cdr3_aa: CASSLGTDTQYF
cdr3_nt: TGTGCCAGCAGTTTAGGAACAGATACGCAGTATTTT

clone_size: .
j_call: TRBJ1-4
d_call: .
v_call: TRBV7-9
cdr3_aa: CASSLAGNEKLFF
cdr3_nt: TGTGCCAGCAGCTTAGCTGGGAATGAAAAACTGTTTTTT

clone_size: .
j_call: TRBJ2-3
d_call: .
v_call: TRBV5-4
cdr3_aa: CASSLMDGSDTQYF
cdr3_nt: TGTGCCAGCAGCCTGATGGACGGGTCAGATACGCAGTATTTT

clone_size: .
j_call: TRBJ1-1
d_call: .
v_call: TRBV3-1/TRBV3-2
cdr3_aa: CASSQGANTEAFF
cdr3_nt: TGTGCCAGCAGCCAGGGGGCGAACACTGAAGCTTTCTTT

clone_size: .
j_call: TRBJ2-1
d_call: .
v_call: TRBV30
cdr3_aa: CAWRPGSSNEQFF
cdr3_nt: TGTGCCTGGAGACCAGGGAGTTCAAATGAGCAGTTCTTC

clone_size: .
j_call: TRBJ2-3
d_call: .
v_call: TRBV10-3
cdr3_aa: CAIRWGSLGADTQYF
cdr3_nt: TGTGCCATCAGGTGGGGGTCCCTCGGGGCTGATACGCAGTATTTT

clone_size: .
j_call: TRBJ1-4
d_call: .
v_call: TRBV9
cdr3_aa: CASSVGQGPNEKLFF
cdr3_nt: TGTGCCAGCAGCGTGGGGCAGGGTCCGAATGAAAAACTGTTTTTT

clone_size: .
j_call: TRBJ1-4
d_call: .
v_call: TRBV5-1
cdr3_aa: CASSLEQGRHEKLFF
cdr3_nt: TGCGCCAGCAGCCTTGAACAGGGCCGGCATGAAAAACTGTTTTTT

clone_size: .
j_call: TRBJ2-1
d_call: TRBD2
v_call: TRBV19
cdr3_aa: CASSTALSGREGNEQFF
cdr3_nt: TGTGCCAGTAGTACCGCACTAAGCGGGAGGGAGGGGAATGAGCAGTTCTTC

clone_size: .
j_call: TRBJ2-5
d_call: .
v_call: TRBV5-4
cdr3_aa: CASSLNEETQYF
cdr3_nt: TGTGCCAGCAGCTTGAATGAAGAGACCCAGTACTTC

clone_size: .
j_call: TRBJ1-3
d_call: .
v_call: TRBV19
cdr3_aa: CASSIPAGSLDTIYF
cdr3_nt: TGTGCCAGTAGTATTCCGGCGGGTTCTCTGGACACCATATATTTT

clone_size: .
j_call: TRBJ1-2
d_call: .
v_call: TRBV10-3
cdr3_aa: CAISDSGNYGYTF
cdr3_nt: TGTGCCATCAGTGACTCGGGAAACTATGGCTACACCTTC

clone_size: few
j_call: TRBJ1-1
d_call: .
v_call: TRBV10-3
cdr3_aa: CAISPSWGTEAFF
cdr3_nt: TGTGCCATCAGTCCGAGTTGGGGGACTGAAGCTTTCTTT

clone_size: .
j_call: TRBJ1-4
d_call: .
v_call: TRBV19
cdr3_aa: CASSFFEKLFF
cdr3_nt: TGTGCCAGTAGTTTTTTTGAAAAACTGTTTTTT

clone_size: .
j_call: TRBJ2-2
d_call: .
v_call: TRBV7-9
cdr3_aa: CASSSTPANTGELFF
cdr3_nt: TGTGCCAGCAGCAGTACGCCCGCCAACACCGGGGAGCTGTTTTTT

clone_size: .
j_call: TRBJ2-5
d_call: .
v_call: TRBV4-2
cdr3_aa: CASSQEGAPQYF
cdr3_nt: TGTGCCAGCAGCCAAGAAGGTGCGCCCCAGTACTTC

clone_size: .
j_call: TRBJ1-1
d_call: .
v_call: TRBV5-1
cdr3_aa: CASSLRAGSGTEAFF
cdr3_nt: TGCGCCAGCAGCTTGCGAGCAGGGTCCGGCACTGAAGCTTTCTTT

clone_size: .
j_call: TRBJ2-1
d_call: .
v_call: TRBV5-1
cdr3_aa: CASSLGLHFGNEQFF
cdr3_nt: TGCGCCAGCAGCCTCGGACTACATTTCGGCAATGAGCAGTTCTTC

clone_size: .
j_call: TRBJ2-1
d_call: .
v_call: TRBV29-1
cdr3_aa: CSGSGSGMSEQFF
cdr3_nt: TGCAGCGGCTCAGGGTCCGGAATGTCGGAGCAGTTCTTC

clone_size: .
j_call: TRBJ2-1
d_call: .
v_call: TRBV7-2
cdr3_aa: CASSLRGAYNEQFF
cdr3_nt: TGTGCCAGCAGCCTAAGAGGGGCTTACAATGAGCAGTTCTTC

clone_size: .
j_call: TRBJ2-7
d_call: .
v_call: TRBV27
cdr3_aa: CASSWGEGSEQYF
cdr3_nt: TGTGCCAGCAGTTGGGGTGAGGGATCCGAGCAGTACTTC

clone_size: .
j_call: TRBJ1-5
d_call: TRBD1
v_call: TRBV5-8
cdr3_aa: CASSYGQGDQPQHF
cdr3_nt: TGTGCCAGCAGCTACGGACAGGGTGACCAGCCCCAGCATTTT

clone_size: .
j_call: TRBJ1-1
d_call: .
v_call: TRBV7-6
cdr3_aa: CASSPGPNTEAFF
cdr3_nt: TGTGCCAGCAGCCCCGGCCCGAACACTGAAGCTTTCTTT

clone_size: .
j_call: TRBJ2-5
d_call: .
v_call: TRBV6-5
cdr3_aa: CATTGLGETQYF
cdr3_nt: TGTGCCACCACAGGGTTGGGGGAGACCCAGTACTTC